This T cell receptor beta chain was captured by sequencing in a study of blood T cell repertoires in COVID-19. Some clones are missing from TCRdb's copy, which holds only in-frame ones; the method was immunoSEQ multiplex PCR. The table records around 120,000 clones, 70% to 90% of them present only once. The CDR3 loop spans 16 amino acids. The germline gives CDR1 SGHDN, CDR2 FVKESK. The germline V and J ends were trimmed by 7 bases and 4 bases, with 22 bases remaining between them. The sequenced sample was peripheral blood. The sequence derives from a man aged 25-40 years with acute or convalescent COVID-19. This chain links TRBV14 with TRBJ1-2, with a tentative D call TRBD1 (5 bases). The CDR3 nucleotides are TGTGCCAGCAATACCGGGCCGCCGTGGAGGGGCTATGGCTACACCTTC. It yields the protein CASNTGPPWRGYGYTF.